The T cell receptor beta chain under discussion was sequenced for a study of early T cells in non-severe SARS-CoV-2 infection. About the research overall: The chains were unpaired, and the sequenced material was bulk RNA from unsorted whole blood. General observations from the study: VDJdb matching, biased toward anti-spike CD8 responses, missed private and CD4 specificities.

Via MiXCR, TCRdb re-called the 5' RACE reads, giving one row per CDR3 protein. The sample shows approximately 56,000 distinct CDR3 sequences, about 14% of them seen only once. In regard to this clonotype: Its antigen is unidentified.

V lost 6 bases and J lost 3, with 14 bases in between. Germline assignment: CDR1 SNHLY and CDR2 FYNNEI. The CDR3 length is 15 residues. The V and J genes are TRBV2 and TRBJ2-2; D may be TRBD2 (5 bases). This receptor was taken from an adult who was a healthcare worker with PCR-confirmed SARS-CoV-2 infection or an uninfected control (not recorded which). Sequencing was performed on whole blood, taken at baseline. The CDR3 nucleotides read TGTGCCAGCAGCGACCCCGGAGGAGACACCGGGGAGCTGTTTTTT. It yields the protein CASSDPGGDTGELFF.